The TCR beta chain described here comes from a study of somatic mutations in cytotoxic T cells in rheumatoid arthritis. Study-level background: Purity of nearly 100% was reached when some V beta antibody-stained T-cell populations were flow-sorted, including V beta1+ cells sequenced for TCRB. Study results and limitations: The slight TRBV07 underrepresentation in rheumatoid arthritis patients was not adjusted for multiple comparisons. Healthy controls showed no age-related rise in CD8+ clonality, whereas rheumatoid arthritis patients did.

In the case of this clone: Its target is unknown.

CDR1 and CDR2 from the germline V gene are LNHDA and SQIVND (reference sequence). Trimming removed 9 bases from V and 7 bases from J, with 9 bases in between. This CDR3 has 11 amino acids. CD4+ and CD8+ cells were isolated by positive magnetic bead selection, with purity checked by flow cytometry. Assay used: immunoSEQ multiplex PCR; TCRdb lists only in-frame clones, some missing. The table shows some 18,000 clones, with over 75% occurring only once. The chain employs TRBV19 and TRBJ1-4; no definite D call. This clonotype originated in an adult with rheumatoid arthritis. The sequenced material came from CD8+ T cells sorted from blood. The CDR3 sequence: CASLRGEKLFF. The CDR3, as DNA: TGTGCCAGCCTGCGGGGTGAAAAACTGTTTTTT.